These 27 T cell receptor beta chains were all obtained from the same sample, sequenced in a study of cytomegalovirus exposure and HLA in healthy donors. It was with 60 Vbeta and 13 Jbeta primers that the PCR ran. This table comes from immunoSEQ multiplex PCR, and its TCRdb copy is limited to in-frame clones, with some not included. This repertoire comprises approximately 190,000 clones; its ten largest clones make up around 0.7%. The sequenced sample consisted of PBMCs. Source of these receptors: a boy between 10 and 17 years old in good health and CMV-seronegative.

The CDR3: CAWGQRGGRYEQYF. The DNA for the CDR3 is TGTGCCTGGGGACAGCGGGGGGGCCGATACGAGCAGTACTTC. The chain carries TRBV30 and TRBJ2-7; 10 bases align to TRBD2. The CDR3 is 14 residues long. Germline V lookup: CDR1 GTSNPN, CDR2 SVGIG (reference sequence). J gave up 4 bases and V 5 bases, and 8 bases lay outside the gene matches.

J is TRBJ2-7 and V is TRBV7-2; 7 bases match TRBD2. Germline CDR1 and CDR2: SGHTA and FQGNSA. V shed 0 bases and J 7 bases; nucleotides not matched to a gene: 3. The CDR3 totals 13 residues. Written as DNA, the CDR3 is TGTGCCAGCAGCTTAGCTCGAGCGGGGGAGCAGTACTTC. Translation gives CASSLARAGEQYF.

The CDR3 nucleotides are TGCGCCAGCGGACAGGGGGGCGGCTACACCTTC. This encodes CASGQGGGYTF. The chain has TRBV5-1 and TRBJ1-2; 10 bases match TRBD1. The V segment lost 7 bases and the J segment 8 bases; nucleotides outside the gene matches: 2. This CDR3 has 11 amino acids. The germline V gene encodes CDR1 SGHRS and CDR2 YFSETQ.

CDR3: CAWGPGGGEQFF. The CDR3 region has the DNA TGTGCCTGGGGCCCGGGGGGGGGTGAGCAGTTCTTC. V and J are TRBV30 and TRBJ2-1; 8 bases match TRBD2. Germline trimming cut 5 bases from V and 9 bases from J; bases unmatched to any gene: 6. This CDR3 has 12 residues. CDR1 is GTSNPN, CDR2 SVGIG, per germline (reference sequence).

The genes are TRBV14 and TRBJ2-1; 7 nucleotides line up with TRBD1. Unmatched junction bases numbered 3, after V lost 2 bases and J lost 2 bases. This CDR3 region has 15 residues. Germline V lookup: CDR1 SGHDN, CDR2 FVKESK. The CDR3: CASSQLRGPYNEQFF. The CDR3 region has the DNA TGTGCCAGCAGCCAATTGAGGGGGCCCTACAATGAGCAGTTCTTC.

This chain joins TRBV7-2 and TRBJ1-3; 8 bases map to TRBD1. The CDR3 covers 15 residues. The ends lost 4 bases at V and 5 bases at J; junction bases unmatched: 7. The germline CDR1 and CDR2 sequences are SGHTA and FQGNSA. This CDR3 is CASSWDRYSRNTIYF. DNA of the CDR3: TGTGCCAGCAGCTGGGACAGGTACTCAAGAAACACCATATATTTT.

The rearrangement links TRBV7-9 to TRBJ2-1; D is uncertain. V lost 0 bases, J lost 2 bases, and 14 bases lay in between. This CDR3 contains 17 residues. The germline V gene encodes CDR1 SEHNR and CDR2 FQNEAQ (reference sequence). CDR3 residues: CASSLAVRLSTYNEQFF. CDR3 bases: TGTGCCAGCAGCTTAGCCGTGCGGCTTTCAACCTACAATGAGCAGTTCTTC.

J is TRBJ2-7 and V is TRBV7-8; 10 bases agree with TRBD1. Germline trimming cut 6 bases from V and 1 base from J; bases unmatched to any gene: 9. Per germline, CDR1 SGHVS and CDR2 FQNEAQ. CDR3 length: 16 residues. CDR3 protein: CASRPQGTGVSYEQYF. For the CDR3, the DNA is TGTGCCAGCAGACCACAGGGGACAGGGGTATCCTACGAGCAGTACTTC.

The rearrangement uses TRBV11-2 and TRBJ2-1, with 9 bases fitting TRBD1. The germline V gene encodes CDR1 SGHAT and CDR2 FQNNGV. After removal of 2 bases from V and 6 bases from J, the junction contained 5 bases not matched to a gene. The CDR3 consists of 15 residues. The CDR3 protein is CASSLHRGLGNEQFF. The CDR3 region has the DNA TGTGCCAGCAGCTTACACAGGGGGCTCGGCAATGAGCAGTTCTTC.

The chain carries TRBV30 and TRBJ2-2, with a possible D match to TRBD1 (5 bases). Germline values: CDR1 GTSNPN, CDR2 SVGIG (reference sequence). With 0 bases removed from V and 5 bases from J, the gap between germline ends came to 16 bases. This CDR3 comprises 16 residues. The chain's CDR3 is CAWSVRAQGRTGELFF. CDR3 nucleotides: TGTGCCTGGAGTGTACGGGCGCAGGGTCGAACCGGGGAGCTGTTTTTT.

The chain links TRBV4-3 to TRBJ1-5, with D possibly TRBD1 on 5 matching bases. CDR1 and CDR2 (germline): LGHNA, YSLEER. This CDR3 comprises 17 residues. The V gene lost 4 bases and the J gene lost 0 bases, with 16 bases spanning the gap. The CDR3 DNA sequence: TGCGCCAGCAGCCTAACCCGACAGCAATATAGCAATCAGCCCCAGCATTTT. Residues: CASSLTRQQYSNQPQHF.

This chain connects TRBV7-9 to TRBJ2-3, with 10 bases lining up with TRBD2. CDR1 SEHNR and CDR2 FQNEAQ come from the germline V gene (reference sequence). The J segment lost 0 bases and the V segment lost 5 bases, leaving 8 bases of the junction unmatched. The CDR3 has 17 residues. DNA of the CDR3: TGTGCCAGCAGCCGAAGCGGGGGGGGACTTAGCACAGATACGCAGTATTTT. Its protein product is CASSRSGGGLSTDTQYF.

The chain couples TRBV20-1 to TRBJ2-3, with TRBD1 as a possible D gene (6 bases). CDR1 and CDR2 from the germline V gene are DFQATT and SNEGSKA (reference sequence). This CDR3 contains 11 residues. The ends were cut back, 0 bases at V and 9 bases at J, with 7 bases in the middle. CDR3 sequence (DNA): TGCAGTGCTAGAGAACAGGGAACGCAGTATTTT. Residues: CSAREQGTQYF.

The genes are TRBV6-6 and TRBJ2-1, with D tentatively TRBD2 (7 bases). Trimming removed 10 bases at V and 9 bases at J, with 22 bases between. The germline gives CDR1 MNHNY, CDR2 SVGAGI (reference sequence). The CDR3 sequence is 14 residues long. The CDR3 is CATSMRQGRGEQFF. CDR3 sequence (DNA): TGTGCCACCTCAATGCGGCAGGGGAGGGGTGAGCAGTTCTTC.

The gene calls are TRBV29-1 and TRBJ1-1; no clear D gene. Trimming stripped 7 bases from V and 0 bases from J, with 9 bases between. The CDR3 has 12 residues. Germline CDR1 is SQVTM and CDR2 is ANQGSEA. Written as DNA, the CDR3 is TGCAGCGGAACGGCGGTGAACACTGAAGCTTTCTTT. This translates into CSGTAVNTEAFF.

The gene calls are TRBV18 and TRBJ2-2; D possibly corresponds to TRBD1 (5 bases). From germline, CDR1 is KGHSH and CDR2 LQKENI. This CDR3 spans 18 amino acids. With 0 bases removed from V and 5 bases from J, the gap between germline ends came to 19 bases. The CDR3: CASSPPAGQHRKTGELFF. In DNA form, the CDR3 reads TGTGCCAGCTCACCACCTGCCGGACAACATAGAAAAACCGGGGAGCTGTTTTTT.

The chain is built from TRBV6-5 and TRBJ2-3; 7 bases match TRBD2. In germline, CDR1 is MNHEY, CDR2 SVGAGI. This CDR3 contains 13 residues. Trimming removed 4 bases from V and 4 bases from J; junction bases left unmatched: 2. CDR3 bases: TGTGCCAGCAGTTTAGGACTAGCAGATACGCAGTATTTT. Protein sequence: CASSLGLADTQYF.

The chain is built from TRBV4-1 and TRBJ2-4; 7 bases align to TRBD1. CDR1 is MGHRA, CDR2 YSYEKL, per germline. J was trimmed by 9 bases and V by 2 bases; bases with no gene match: 16. There are 17 residues in the CDR3. The CDR3 loop reads CASSQPLDRENRGIQYF. The CDR3 region has the DNA TGCGCCAGCAGCCAACCCCTCGACAGGGAAAACCGGGGCATTCAGTACTTC.

The J gene is TRBJ1-2, the V gene TRBV15, with a weak D call TRBD1 (6 bases). Looked up from germline, CDR1 is LNHNV and CDR2 is YYDKDF (reference sequence). Trimming cost V 0 bases and J 5 bases, with 16 bases left between them. CDR3 size: 16 residues. The CDR3 reads CATSRDNSGAWYGYTF. CDR3 nucleotide sequence: TGTGCCACCAGCAGAGATAATTCAGGGGCTTGGTATGGCTACACCTTC. The whole variable domain, filled in from reference TRBV15 and TRBJ1-2, reads DAMVIQNPRYQVTQFGKPVTLSCSQTLNHNVMYWYQQKSSQAPKLLFHYYDKDFNNEADTPDNFQSRRPNTSFCFLDIRSPGLGDTAMYLCATSRDNSGAWYGYTFGSGTRLTVV.

This rearrangement joins TRBV5-1 to TRBJ2-1; D perhaps matches TRBD1 (5 bases). Between the trimmed V and J ends, which lost 1 base and 1 base, there was a span of 6 bases. The germline V gene has CDR1 SGHRS and CDR2 YFSETQ. The CDR3 consists of 14 residues. The CDR3 loop reads CASSLKGSYNEQFF. CDR3 sequence (DNA): TGCGCCAGCAGCTTGAAGGGGTCCTACAATGAGCAGTTCTTC.

The chain uses TRBV27 and TRBJ1-1; 10 bases agree with TRBD1. Unmatched junction bases numbered 26, after V lost 5 bases and J lost 11 bases. This CDR3 spans 19 amino acids. The germline V gene has CDR1 MNHEY and CDR2 SMNVEV (reference sequence). The CDR3 is CASSVRAPKGQGEPWVAFF. In nucleotides, the CDR3 is TGTGCCAGCAGTGTAAGGGCCCCAAAAGGACAGGGGGAGCCGTGGGTGGCTTTCTTT.

The gene calls are TRBV7-2 and TRBJ1-4; 8 bases match TRBD1. Germline CDR1 SGHTA, CDR2 FQGNSA. Losses at the gene ends were 0 bases for V and 5 bases for J; bases not matched to a gene: 11. The CDR3 is 18 residues long. The CDR3 is CASSLATGGRGENEKLFF. Written as DNA, the CDR3 is TGTGCCAGCAGCTTAGCAACAGGGGGGAGGGGGGAAAATGAAAAACTGTTTTTT. Full variable domain (rest looked up from reference TRBV7-2 and TRBJ1-4): GAGVSQSPSNKVTEKGKDVELRCDPISGHTALYWYRQSLGQGLEFLIYFQGNSAPDKSGLPSDRFSAERTGGSVSTLTIQRTQQEDSAVYLCASSLATGGRGENEKLFFGSGTQLSVL.

The chain uses TRBV25-1 and TRBJ1-1; D is ambiguous. Germline V gives CDR1 MGHDK, CDR2 SYGVNS. The ends were cut back, 3 bases at V and 4 bases at J, with 15 bases in the middle. The CDR3 contains 15 residues. The CDR3 bases are TGTGCCAGCAGTGATCCCTACCGGGGAAGCACTGAAGCTTTCTTT. Protein sequence: CASSDPYRGSTEAFF. Looking up the rest from reference TRBV25-1 and TRBJ1-1 gives the full variable domain: EADIYQTPRYLVIGTGKKITLECSQTMGHDKMYWYQQDPGMELHLIHYSYGVNSTEKGDLSSESTVSRIRTEHFPLTLESARPSHTSQYLCASSDPYRGSTEAFFGQGTRLTVV.

V usage is TRBV18 and J usage is TRBJ2-7; possible D gene TRBD1, 5 bases. Germline V gives CDR1 KGHSH, CDR2 LQKENI. V lost 0 bases and J 6 bases, leaving 15 bases between the germline ends. This CDR3 contains 15 residues. The CDR3: CASSPPLPGSAEQYF. CDR3 nucleotide sequence: TGTGCCAGCTCACCACCGCTCCCAGGGTCGGCCGAGCAGTACTTC.

The chain has TRBV6-5 and TRBJ2-5, with TRBD1 matching 7 bases. The CDR3 loop spans 16 amino acids. Germline CDR1 reads MNHEY; CDR2 reads SVGAGI. J gave up 0 bases and V 4 bases, and 8 bases lay outside the gene matches. The DNA of the CDR3 is TGTGCCAGCAGTTCCCTTTGGGACAGAAACCAAGAGACCCAGTACTTC. This encodes CASSSLWDRNQETQYF.

V and J are TRBV29-1 and TRBJ1-2, with TRBD1 as a possible D gene (5 bases). Trimming removed 2 bases at V and 2 bases at J, with 12 bases between. Germline V lookup: CDR1 SQVTM, CDR2 ANQGSEA. The length of the CDR3 is 14 residues. The CDR3 sequence is CSVERRWGNYGYTF. In nucleotides, the CDR3 is TGCAGCGTTGAACGCCGGTGGGGCAACTATGGCTACACCTTC.

Note on this clone: Other DNA sequences in this specimen translate into the identical CDR3. The rearrangement links TRBV6-4 to TRBJ2-1; TRBD2 aligns across 13 bases. The CDR3 spans 15 residues. With 4 bases clipped from V and 4 bases from J, the junction kept 1 base outside the gene matches. CDR1 is MRHNA, CDR2 SNTAGT, per germline. The DNA for the CDR3 is TGTGCCAGCAGTGGGACTAGCGGGGGATACAATGAGCAGTTCTTC. This gives the protein CASSGTSGGYNEQFF.